The rows below give T cell receptor beta chains drawn from one sample of a study of T cell responses to AZD1222 COVID-19 vaccine. Sequencing used immunoSEQ multiplex PCR; TCRdb keeps in-frame clones, though not all of them. The table records about 160,000 clones, 75% to 95% of them present only once. The sequencing here drew on peripheral blood, taken 28 days after the second AZD1222 dose. Source of these receptors: an adult who received the AZD1222 COVID-19 vaccine. CDR3s include the opening cysteine and the closing phenylalanine or tryptophan. D genes are given only for firm matches.

TGCGCCAGCAGCTTGATATGGGGGGTAGAAGAGACCCAGTACTTC,CASSLIWGVEETQYF,TRBJ2-5,TRBV5-1,-
TGTGCCAGCTCACGAGGAGTGAACACCGGGGAGCTGTTTTTT,CASSRGVNTGELFF,TRBJ2-2,TRBV18,-
TGTGCCAGCTCACGGGAACTCCAGGGGGCGGCGAACACTGAAGCTTTCTTT,CASSRELQGAANTEAFF,TRBJ1-1,TRBV18,TRBD1
TGTGCCATCAGGGAGGGACTAGCGGGAGAGGCAGGGTTGAGAGAGACCCAGTACTTC,CAIREGLAGEAGLRETQYF,TRBJ2-5,TRBV10-3,TRBD2
TGTGCCAGCAGTGAAGTCAGACTAGCGGTTTACGAGCAGTACTTC,CASSEVRLAVYEQYF,TRBJ2-7,TRBV2,TRBD2
TGTGCCTGGACTCTGGGTGGAAACACCATATATTTT,CAWTLGGNTIYF,TRBJ1-3,TRBV30,-
TGTGCCAGCAGCTTAGGGGCGGGGGCTCAAGAGACCCAGTACTTC,CASSLGAGAQETQYF,TRBJ2-5,TRBV11-2,-
TGCACCAGCAGCCACGGGTCCCGGGACAGGGAACTGAACACTGAAGCTTTCTTT,CTSSHGSRDRELNTEAFF,TRBJ1-1,TRBV1,-
TGTGCCAGCAGCCCCGTATCATATACGCAGTATTTT,CASSPVSYTQYF,TRBJ2-3,TRBV6-6,-
TGCGCCAGCAGCTTTGTTGGGACAGGGTCTTCTGAAGCTTTCTTT,CASSFVGTGSSEAFF,TRBJ1-1,TRBV5-1,TRBD1